This TCR beta chain stems from a study of T cells in Graves' hyperthyroidism and ophthalmopathy. Across the whole study: Peripheral blood was collected at initial diagnosis, before any treatment.

RNA transcripts provided the source from which TCR beta CDR3 regions were amplified. First-round RT-PCR with HTBI primers amplified the TCR CDR3 region. TCRdb recomputed calls from the multiplex PCR reads with MiXCR, one row per CDR3 protein. Found here are approximately 610,000 distinct CDR3 sequences, about 14% of them singletons; the top ten hold around 4.1%. Deletions cut 3 bases from V and 4 bases from J, with 13 bases between. The CDR3 totals 15 residues. CDR1 and CDR2 (germline): MNHEY, SVGEGT. This clonotype was recorded at least ten times. Antigen unknown. The study, taken as a whole, reports: Most thyroid clonotypes that were expanded above 0.001 also turned up in blood.

This receptor was obtained from a woman between 35 and 50 years old with Graves' ophthalmopathy. Source material: blood. This chain connects TRBV6-2 or TRBV6-3 to TRBJ1-5; a possible D gene is TRBD1 (6 bases). The CDR3 nucleotides read TGTGCCAGCAGTTATCGGACAGTTGATAATCAGCCCCAGCATTTT. Its protein product is CASSYRTVDNQPQHF.